One and the same sample provided the 11 T cell receptor beta chains below, sequenced in a study of blood T cells in healthy people across ages. A second 7 to 11 cycle PCR used barcoded and J-beta primers. One entry per CDR3 protein results from TCRdb running MiXCR on the 5' RACE reads. The data show fewer than 1,200,000 distinct CDR3 sequences, roughly 24% seen once. These same data were also listed under a study on T cells of mothers and their children.

The sample was blood. The receptors shown here come from a girl aged 2-10 years in good health.

The chain has TRBV2 and TRBJ2-4, with D perhaps matching TRBD1 or TRBD2 (5 bases each). The germline V gene encodes CDR1 SNHLY and CDR2 FYNNEI. The CDR3 runs 15 residues. Trimming stripped 3 bases from V and 8 bases from J, with 17 bases between. The CDR3 bases are TGTGCCAGCAGTGAGATTAGGGGAGAATGGGACATTCAGTACTTC. This codes for CASSEIRGEWDIQYF.

V is TRBV29-1 and J is TRBJ2-7, with 11 bases that match TRBD2. The end of the DNA fits TRBJ2-1 better, so the J call may be wrong. Germline lookup yields CDR1 SQVTM and CDR2 ANQGSEA. The CDR3 length is 13 residues. CDR3 in amino acids: CSVIVVAGGEQFF. Written as DNA, the CDR3 is TGCAGCGTTATCGTGGTAGCGGGGGGGGAGCAGTTCTTC.

The table lists this clonotype with a few counts. The chain links TRBV6-2 or TRBV6-3 to TRBJ2-5; the D is unclear. The last part of the DNA fits TRBJ2-7 better; the J call may be wrong. Germline V gives CDR1 MNHEY, CDR2 SVGEGT. The CDR3 length is 14 residues. The CDR3 loop reads CASSYRVAAYEQYF. The DNA for the CDR3 is TGTGCCAGCAGTTACCGGGTAGCCGCTTACGAGCAGTACTTC.

Points on this clonotype: This may stem from a read error, because a much larger clone lies one nucleotide away. The V and J genes are TRBV7-3 and TRBJ1-6, with D possibly TRBD1 on 5 matching bases. Germline values: CDR1 SGHTA, CDR2 FQGTGA. This CDR3 is 14 amino acids long. CDR3 amino acids: CSSSLNIGTGPLHF. The CDR3 region has the DNA TGTTCCAGCAGCTTAAATATCGGGACTGGACCCCTCCACTTT.

This clonotype was seen once. The rearrangement joins TRBV28 to TRBJ1-6; 7 nucleotides line up with TRBD1. Looked up from germline, CDR1 is MDHEN and CDR2 is SYDVKM. V gave up 5 bases and J gave up 7 bases; unmatched junction bases: 8. The CDR3 loop spans 15 amino acids. CDR3 in DNA: TGTGCCAGCAGTCTACGGACAGGCCTAAATTCACCCCTCCACTTT. Translation: CASSLRTGLNSPLHF.

The chain employs TRBV12-3 or TRBV12-4 and TRBJ1-5; D remains unclear. The germline V and J ends were trimmed by 3 bases and 2 bases, with 11 bases remaining between them. The CDR3 extends over 15 amino acids. The CDR3 nucleotides read TGTGCCAGCAGTTTCTCCAGATCCGGCAATCAGCCCCAGCATTTT. Protein: CASSFSRSGNQPQHF.

This clonotype has just a few counts. The rearrangement joins TRBV7-2 to TRBJ1-4; D gene uncertain. The CDR3 runs to 12 residues. CDR1 is SGHTA and CDR2 is FQGNSA in the germline V gene. Between the trimmed V and J ends, which lost 3 bases and 5 bases, there was a span of 4 bases. For the CDR3, the DNA is TGTGCCAGCAGCTTGTGGAATGAAAAACTGTTTTTT. This gives the protein CASSLWNEKLFF.

This clonotype has a handful of counts. This rearrangement joins TRBV20-1 to TRBJ2-7; 9 nucleotides agree with TRBD1. Germline V gene data show CDR1 as DFQATT and CDR2 as SNEGSKA (reference sequence). Trimming removed 6 bases from V and 7 bases from J; junction bases left unmatched: 7. The CDR3 covers 12 residues. This CDR3 reads CSALQGAGEQYF. The CDR3 DNA reads as TGCAGTGCGCTACAGGGGGCCGGGGAGCAGTACTTC.

Only a few counts were recorded for this clonotype. The J gene is TRBJ1-1, the V gene TRBV28; D unresolved. Trimming cost V 4 bases and J 3 bases, with 21 bases left between them. The CDR3 consists of 17 residues. Germline loops: CDR1 MDHEN, CDR2 SYDVKM. Written as DNA, the CDR3 is TGTGCCAGCAGTTCTCCTTTGGAGGTAACGGTGGACACTGAAGCTTTCTTT. This encodes CASSSPLEVTVDTEAFF.

The rearrangement uses TRBV11-2 and TRBJ2-3, with a possible D match to TRBD2 (5 bases). CDR3 length equals 17 residues. The V end was cut by 1 base, the J end by 0 bases, with 14 bases between. The germline gives CDR1 SGHAT, CDR2 FQNNGV. CDR3 nucleotide sequence: TGTGCCAGCAGCTTAGGAAGGGCGGGTGCTAGCACAGATACGCAGTATTTT. The encoded protein is CASSLGRAGASTDTQYF.

This chain links TRBV2 with TRBJ2-5; 11 positions agree with TRBD1. CDR1 is SNHLY and CDR2 is FYNNEI in the germline V gene. Trimming took 5 bases from V and 11 from J; bases not matched to a gene: 16. This CDR3 has 16 residues. Written as DNA, the CDR3 is TGTGCCAGCAGTTCGGCCGCCGGGACAGGGGGGTACGCGCAGTACTTC. It codes for CASSSAAGTGGYAQYF.